These 4 T cell receptor beta chains share one sample of origin, sequenced in a study of identifying expanded T cells in peripheral blood. Data came from immunoSEQ multiplex PCR; TCRdb stores just in-frame clones and leaves some out. This table holds around 60,000 clones, about 83% found once. Sequencing input: blood. Source of these receptors: a person aged 18 to 75 in good health.

The rearrangement joins TRBV6-6 to TRBJ2-4; 12 positions match TRBD2. Trimming at V came to 4 bases and at J to 9 bases, leaving 7 bases not matched to a gene. CDR3 length: 15 amino acids. Looked up from germline, CDR1 is MNHNY and CDR2 is SVGAGI (reference sequence). The CDR3 DNA sequence: TGTGCCAGCAGTTCCCCACTAGCGGGGGGAGGCATTCAGTACTTC. Translated: CASSSPLAGGGIQYF.

This clone was counted a single time. This chain joins TRBV30 and TRBJ2-2; D is ambiguous. CDR3 length: 14 residues. Trimming took off 1 base at V and 5 bases at J, with 11 bases between the two ends. Germline V gene lookup returns CDR1 GTSNPN and CDR2 SVGIG (reference sequence). The chain's CDR3 is CAWSGTKATGELFF. Here the CDR3 DNA reads TGTGCCTGGAGTGGGACCAAGGCGACCGGGGAGCTGTTTTTT.

This chain links TRBV30 with TRBJ2-1; 8 nucleotides match TRBD2. V gave up 3 bases and J gave up 4 bases; unmatched junction bases: 8. This CDR3 contains 15 residues. Germline V gene sequence: CDR1 GTSNPN, CDR2 SVGIG (reference sequence). The CDR3 region is CAWSPAGDRYNEQFF. DNA of the CDR3: TGTGCCTGGAGCCCAGCGGGAGATCGATACAATGAGCAGTTCTTC. The full variable domain, with the rest looked up from reference TRBV30 and TRBJ2-1, is SQTIHQWPATLVQPVGSPLSLECTVEGTSNPNLYWYRQAAGRGLQLLFYSVGIGQISSEVPQNLSASRPQDRQFILSSKKLLLSDSGFYLCAWSPAGDRYNEQFFGPGTRLTVL.

This chain joins TRBV5-6 and TRBJ1-2; 10 bases align to TRBD1. The germline V gene encodes CDR1 SGHDT and CDR2 YYEEEE. V lost 7 bases and J lost 2; bases outside the gene matches: 11. This CDR3 is 16 amino acids long. The CDR3 coding sequence is TGTGCCAGCGGCGACAGGGGGCGCGGTGGGAACTATGGCTACACCTTC. As protein: CASGDRGRGGNYGYTF.